This T cell receptor beta chain comes out of a study of T cell responses to AZD1222 COVID-19 vaccine. Points from the study as a whole: Baseline antibody screening turned up just a handful of seropositive AZD1222 recipients. White British donors predominated, females outnumbered males, and clonal diversity was possibly underestimated. An increase in Spike-specific TCR breadth and depth was observed after two AZD1222 doses.

Second-dose intervals near 4 or 12 weeks were combined. This CDR3 contains 14 residues. Trimming took 2 bases from V and 3 from J, leaving 8 bases between them. Germline V gives CDR1 MNHEY, CDR2 SMNVEV (reference sequence). This table comes from immunoSEQ multiplex PCR, and its TCRdb copy is limited to in-frame clones, with some not included. Here the sample spans about 130,000 clones, just under 95% being singletons. In the case of this clone: What it recognizes is unknown.

The chain couples TRBV27 to TRBJ1-5; the D is unclear. The source was peripheral blood, collected 28 days after the second AZD1222 dose. This clonotype originated in an adult who received the AZD1222 COVID-19 vaccine. CDR3 DNA: TGTGCCAGCAGTTTAGCCAGGTTCAATCAGCCCCAGCATTTT. Protein sequence: CASSLARFNQPQHF.